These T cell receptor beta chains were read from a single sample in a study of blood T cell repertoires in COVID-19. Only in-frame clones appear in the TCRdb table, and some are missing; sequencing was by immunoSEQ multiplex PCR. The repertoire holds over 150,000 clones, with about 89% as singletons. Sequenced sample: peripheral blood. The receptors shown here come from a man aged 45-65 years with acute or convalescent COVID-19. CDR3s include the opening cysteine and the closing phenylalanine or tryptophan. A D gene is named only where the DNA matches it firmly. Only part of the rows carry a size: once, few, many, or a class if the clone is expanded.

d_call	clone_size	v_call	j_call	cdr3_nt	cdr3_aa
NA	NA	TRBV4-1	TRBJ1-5	TGCGCCAGCAGCCAAGACCCGGGGTTGCGGGATCAGCCCCAGCATTTT	CASSQDPGLRDQPQHF
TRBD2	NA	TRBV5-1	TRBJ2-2	TGCGCCAGCAGCCCTAGCGGGCCCACCGGGGAGCTGTTTTTT	CASSPSGPTGELFF
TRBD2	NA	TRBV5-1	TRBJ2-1	TGCGCCACCTCGCGGAGGCTAGCGGGGGGCACCCATCGCAATGAGCAGTTCTTC	CATSRRLAGGTHRNEQFF
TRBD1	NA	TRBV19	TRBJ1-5	TGTGCCAGTAATCCGGGACAGGGGGCGGTTCAGCCCCAGCATTTT	CASNPGQGAVQPQHF
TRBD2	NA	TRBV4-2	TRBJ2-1	TGTGCCAGCAGCCAAGATCAGCGGGGGAGCAATGAGCAGTTCTTC	CASSQDQRGSNEQFF
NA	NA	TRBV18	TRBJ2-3	TGTGCCAGCTCACCACCGTGGGCTGGCCGTGTTGATACGCAGTATTTT	CASSPPWAGRVDTQYF
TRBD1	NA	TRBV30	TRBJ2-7	TGTGCCTGGAGTCAACAGGGGGCGACCCAACCTCACTTC	CAWSQQGATQPHF
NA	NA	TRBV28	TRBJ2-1	TGTGCCAGCAGTTTGTACCAGACGCAGGGGTATGAGCAGTTCTTC	CASSLYQTQGYEQFF
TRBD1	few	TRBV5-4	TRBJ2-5	TGTGCCAGCAGCCCTGCCGGGACAGGGTTTCGAGAGACCCAGTACTTC	CASSPAGTGFRETQYF
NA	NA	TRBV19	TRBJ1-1	TGTGCCACAGTAAGTTCTACAGGGTTCACTGAAGCTTTCTTT	CATVSSTGFTEAFF
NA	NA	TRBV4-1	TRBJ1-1	TGCGCCAGCAGCCAAGGGGCTGTGAGAACGCTGGGAGCTTTCTTT	CASSQGAVRTLGAFF
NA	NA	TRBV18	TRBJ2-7	TGTGCCAGCTCACCTGTGGGGGGACCCTACGAGCAGTACTTC	CASSPVGGPYEQYF
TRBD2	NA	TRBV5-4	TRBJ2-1	TGTGCCAGCAGCTTGGGGCGGGGGGGCCTCGATGAGCAGTTCTTC	CASSLGRGGLDEQFF
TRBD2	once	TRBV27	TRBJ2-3	TGTGCCAGCAGTACGACTAGCACTAGCACAGATACGCAGTATTTT	CASSTTSTSTDTQYF
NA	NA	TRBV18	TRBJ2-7	TGTGCCAGCTCACCGCTCAGACAGAGCTCCTACGAGCAGTACTTC	CASSPLRQSSYEQYF
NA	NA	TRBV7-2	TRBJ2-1	TGTGCCAGCAGCTTAGGTAGGAGTGAGCAGTTCTTC	CASSLGRSEQFF
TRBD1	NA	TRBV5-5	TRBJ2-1	TGTGCCAGCAGCCGCCAGGGGGCAGTGGTCTACAATGAGCAGTTCTTC	CASSRQGAVVYNEQFF
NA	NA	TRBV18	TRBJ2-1	TGTGCCAGCTCACCACCTGCCGGGGGGCCATACAATGAGCAGTTCTTC	CASSPPAGGPYNEQFF
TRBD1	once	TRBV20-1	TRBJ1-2	TGCAGTGCTAGTGGGGACAGGGGGATGGTTAACTATGGCTACACCTTC	CSASGDRGMVNYGYTF
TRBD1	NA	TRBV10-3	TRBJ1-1	TGTGCCATCAGTTCCCAGGGGGCGATGAACACTGAAGCTTTCTTT	CAISSQGAMNTEAFF
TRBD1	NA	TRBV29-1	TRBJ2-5	TGCAGCGTAACAACAGGGGTTGAGACCCAGTACTTC	CSVTTGVETQYF
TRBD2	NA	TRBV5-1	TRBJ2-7	TGCGCCAGCAGCTTGGGAACTAGCGGAATCTCCTACGAGCAGTACTTC	CASSLGTSGISYEQYF
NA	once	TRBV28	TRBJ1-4	TGTGCCAGCAGTTTAGGCAGGAAGCTGTTTTTT	CASSLGRKLFF
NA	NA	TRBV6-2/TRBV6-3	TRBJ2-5	TGTGCCAGCAGTTACGGGTGGACTAACGGAGAGACCCAGTACTTC	CASSYGWTNGETQYF
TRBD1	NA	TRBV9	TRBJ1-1	TGTGCCAGCAGCGTAGAGGAGGGGGCCGGGAACACTGAAGCTTTCTTT	CASSVEEGAGNTEAFF
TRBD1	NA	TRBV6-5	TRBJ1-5	TGTGCCAGCAGCCCCACCTGGGACAGGGTGGAGCCCCAGCATTTT	CASSPTWDRVEPQHF